Below are 20 T cell receptor beta chains sequenced from a single sample in a study of patients and donors after allogeneic stem cell transplantation (dated by TCRdb to 2020 to 2021). The method behind the library was RT-PCR. Sequencing took place on a NextSeq 550. TCRdb took the public reads, trimmed them with fastp at Q25, ran MiXCR for clone calling and kept in-frame beta chains. Every entry covers one CDR3 protein and lists the most common genes and DNA from its rows. The sample yields about 400,000 distinct CDR3 sequences; 16% were counted once. The leading ten clones occupy less than 9.5% of the sample. Sequencing input: blood, either unsorted or a sorted T cell fraction (not recorded which). All receptors derive from a human donor who was either an allogeneic HSCT recipient or a stem cell or donor lymphocyte infusion donor (not recorded which). It is not recorded whose cells these are; they may come from a transplant donor.

This clonotype was counted at least ten times. The chain is built from TRBV5-1 and TRBJ2-3; 10 bases line up with TRBD2. There are 17 residues in the CDR3. J lost 4 bases, V lost 0 bases, and 8 bases had no gene match. Germline V gene sequence: CDR1 SGHRS, CDR2 YFSETQ. This CDR3 is CASSLEPPSGRADTQYF. Written as DNA, the CDR3 is TGCGCCAGCAGCTTGGAACCCCCAAGCGGGAGGGCAGATACGCAGTATTTT.

This clonotype was detected many times. V gene TRBV12-3 or TRBV12-4 combines with J gene TRBJ1-6; D perhaps matches TRBD1 (5 bases). The V and J ends lost 5 bases and 7 bases respectively, with 21 bases between them. This CDR3 contains 17 residues. For the CDR3, the DNA is TGTGCCAGCAGTCTGAAGGGACCTTTCTTAACAAATTCACCCCTCCACTTT. Translated, it gives CASSLKGPFLTNSPLHF.

CDR3: CASRPWAGVSSYEQYF. The CDR3 nucleotides read TGTGCCAGCAGACCATGGGCGGGGGTAAGCTCCTACGAGCAGTACTTC. The chain is built from TRBV12-3 or TRBV12-4 and TRBJ2-7, with TRBD2 matching 7 bases. This CDR3 has 16 residues. J was trimmed by 0 bases and V by 6 bases; bases with no gene match: 11.

This chain connects TRBV19 to TRBJ2-1; TRBD2 is a possible D gene (6 bases). The CDR3 has 14 amino acids. Germline CDR1 LNHDA, CDR2 SQIVND (reference sequence). Trimming stripped 9 bases from V and 7 bases from J, with 19 bases between. CDR3 nucleotide sequence: TGTGCCAGCACGAACCTCGGAGGGGTTAATGAGCAGTTCTTC. It translates to CASTNLGGVNEQFF.

The chain joins TRBV30 to TRBJ1-3; possible D gene TRBD1, 6 bases. Trimming took off 3 bases at V and 5 bases at J, with 17 bases between the two ends. Germline lookup yields CDR1 GTSNPN and CDR2 SVGIG (reference sequence). This CDR3 has 15 residues. The CDR3 coding sequence is TGTGCCTGGAGACACAGGGCTTGGGAACGAAACACCATATATTTT. It encodes CAWRHRAWERNTIYF.

This clonotype was picked up a small number of times. The CDR3 sequence: CASSFQGPGPTGELFF. CDR3 DNA: TGCGCCAGCAGCTTCCAGGGACCTGGTCCGACCGGGGAGCTGTTTTTT. The chain couples TRBV4-1 to TRBJ2-2; possibly TRBD1 or TRBD2 for D (5 bases each). CDR1 MGHRA and CDR2 YSYEKL come from the germline V gene. V gave up 5 bases and J gave up 5 bases, with 18 bases separating them. The CDR3 loop spans 16 amino acids.

The chain joins TRBV6-5 to TRBJ1-6, with D unclear. V was cut by 1 base and J by 6 bases, with 10 bases left in between. The V gene's germline CDR1 is MNHEY and CDR2 SVGAGI. CDR3 length: 15 residues. The CDR3 bases are TGTGCCAGCAGTTACTTCGGACGGCCTAATTCACCCCTCCACTTT. It yields the protein CASSYFGRPNSPLHF.

V usage is TRBV29-1 and J usage is TRBJ1-4; weak D call: TRBD1 (5 bases). Germline V CDR1 and CDR2: SQVTM, ANQGSEA. The CDR3 covers 12 residues. V lost 4 bases, J lost 8 bases, and 11 bases lay in between. CDR3 sequence: CSVVSRGEKLFF. The CDR3 nucleotides are TGCAGCGTTGTGTCTCGGGGGGAAAAACTGTTTTTT. The full variable domain, in which reference TRBV29-1 and TRBJ1-4 provide the parts outside the CDR3, is SAVISQKPSRDICQRGTSLTIQCQVDSQVTMMFWYRQQPGQSLTLIATANQGSEATYESGFVIDKFPISRPNLTFSTLTVSNMSPEDSSIYLCSVVSRGEKLFFGSGTQLSVL.

This clonotype was seen more than once but under ten times. The rearrangement links TRBV4-1 to TRBJ2-1; perhaps TRBD2 as D (6 bases). Between the trimmed V and J ends, which lost 0 bases and 9 bases, there was a span of 18 bases. In germline, CDR1 is MGHRA, CDR2 YSYEKL. The CDR3 has 16 residues. CDR3 sequence: CASSQDPTGVMVEQFF. The CDR3 DNA reads TGCGCCAGCAGCCAAGATCCAACGGGAGTAATGGTTGAGCAGTTCTTC.

This clonotype was seen a few times. The J gene is TRBJ1-1, the V gene TRBV30; D is ambiguous. The germline V and J ends were trimmed by 4 bases and 10 bases, with 13 bases remaining between them. The CDR3 spans 11 residues. Germline CDR1 and CDR2: GTSNPN and SVGIG (reference sequence). The CDR3 protein is CAWIVVERAFF. The CDR3 DNA reads TGTGCCTGGATTGTGGTGGAGCGAGCTTTCTTT.

This clonotype was seen many times. The CDR3 DNA reads as TGTGCCACCGACTCCAACACCGGGGAGCTGTTTTTT. Its protein product is CATDSNTGELFF. The chain has TRBV24-1 and TRBJ2-2; D uncertain. This CDR3 comprises 12 residues. Germline V lookup: CDR1 KGHDR, CDR2 SFDVKD. The V end was cut by 9 bases, the J end by 2 bases, with 6 bases between.

This clonotype was detected many times. This rearrangement joins TRBV6-5 to TRBJ2-1; the match to TRBD1 covers 10 bases. This CDR3 has 15 residues. After removal of 4 bases from V and 8 bases from J, the junction contained 8 bases not matched to a gene. The germline gives CDR1 MNHEY, CDR2 SVGAGI. The CDR3 DNA follows: TGTGCCAGCAGTTCAGGACAGGGGGTCATCTATGAGCAGTTCTTC. It is translated as CASSSGQGVIYEQFF.

V gene TRBV5-1 combines with J gene TRBJ1-2; no firm D call. Germline V gene sequence: CDR1 SGHRS, CDR2 YFSETQ. This CDR3 contains 14 residues. Trimming shortened V by 5 bases and J by 0 bases, and 11 bases separated the two germline ends. The chain's CDR3 is CASRPAGANYGYTF. The CDR3 bases are TGCGCCAGCAGACCCGCGGGAGCTAACTATGGCTACACCTTC.

V usage is TRBV7-2 and J usage is TRBJ2-3; 7 bases line up with TRBD2. Unmatched junction bases numbered 8, after V lost 5 bases and J lost 6 bases. Germline CDR1 and CDR2: SGHTA and FQGNSA. This CDR3 comprises 14 residues. The CDR3 here is CASSHGGSGDTQYF. CDR3 bases: TGTGCCAGCAGCCACGGGGGGAGTGGTGATACGCAGTATTTT.

This clonotype was counted only a few times. The chain joins TRBV30 to TRBJ1-3, with D unclear. CDR1 and CDR2 from the germline V gene are GTSNPN and SVGIG (reference sequence). Trimming pared 5 bases from V and 9 bases from J, leaving 11 bases between. This CDR3 has 11 amino acids. The CDR3 reads CAWGVAGTIYF. CDR3 sequence (DNA): TGTGCCTGGGGCGTAGCGGGCACCATATATTTT.

This clonotype was counted many times. This rearrangement joins TRBV12-3 or TRBV12-4 to TRBJ2-6; D is unclear. CDR3 length equals 14 residues. Between the trimmed V and J ends, which lost 3 bases and 1 base, there was a span of 4 bases. The CDR3 DNA is TGTGCCAGCAGTTTGGTATCTGGGGCCAACGTCCTGACTTTC. Translated, it gives CASSLVSGANVLTF.

This clonotype was detected a few times. The chain couples TRBV3-1 to TRBJ2-3; D unresolved. The V end lost 2 bases, the J end lost 9 bases, and 12 bases lay between the germline ends. Germline V CDR1 and CDR2: LGHDT, YNNKEL (reference sequence). The CDR3 length is 13 residues. The CDR3 sequence is CASSQSGRGTQYF. The CDR3 nucleotides are TGTGCCAGCAGCCAATCAGGAAGAGGCACGCAGTATTTT.

This chain links TRBV11-2 with TRBJ2-7; 14 bases align to TRBD2. With 3 bases clipped from V and 0 bases from J, the junction kept 10 bases outside the gene matches. CDR1 and CDR2 from the germline V gene are SGHAT and FQNNGV. The CDR3 is made up of 19 amino acids. The CDR3 DNA follows: TGTGCCAGCAGCTTTGCCTCTCGGACTAGCGGGGGGAGCTCCTACGAGCAGTACTTC. Its translation is CASSFASRTSGGSSYEQYF. Full variable domain (missing parts from reference TRBV11-2 and TRBJ2-7): EAGVAQSPRYKIIEKRQSVAFWCNPISGHATLYWYQQILGQGPKLLIQFQNNGVVDDSQLPKDRFSAERLKGVDSTLKIQPAKLEDSAVYLCASSFASRTSGGSSYEQYFGPGTRLTVT.

This clonotype came up a few times. The J gene is TRBJ2-2, the V gene TRBV5-5, with TRBD1 identical over 9 bases. V was clipped by 2 bases and J by 7 bases; unmatched bases: 6. The CDR3 spans 15 residues. Germline V lookup: CDR1 SGHKS, CDR2 YYEKEE (reference sequence). This CDR3 is CASSFGDRAGGELFF. CDR3 in DNA: TGTGCCAGCAGCTTCGGGGACAGGGCTGGCGGGGAGCTGTTTTTT.

This clonotype has a handful of counts. CDR3 amino acids: CASSPGRTSGEQFF. The CDR3, as DNA: TGTGCCAGCAGTCCCGGACGGACGAGTGGGGAGCAGTTCTTC. The chain is built from TRBV12-3 or TRBV12-4 and TRBJ2-1; D gene uncertain. Trimming took off 5 bases at V and 10 bases at J, with 18 bases between the two ends. The CDR3 runs 14 residues.